This T cell receptor (beta chain) is from a study of blood T cell repertoires in COVID-19. About the study: Researchers got acute and convalescent COVID-19 samples from the United States, Italy and Spain. T cells, B-cell-depleted T cells, or PBMCs supplied cDNA or gDNA.

V lost 5 bases and J 16 bases, leaving 15 bases between the germline ends. Per the germline V gene, CDR1 is SGHTA and CDR2 is FQGTGA. This CDR3 region has 11 residues. The data were produced by immunoSEQ multiplex PCR, yet TCRdb's version contains in-frame clones alone and is incomplete. The table lists about 270,000 clones, 86% of them singletons. The chain couples TRBV7-3 to TRBJ2-1; tentative D call: TRBD1 (5 bases). The sequencing input was peripheral blood. This receptor was identified in a man aged 40-49 years with active or convalescent COVID-19. This CDR3 reads CASSKQAPGFF. The CDR3 DNA reads TGTGCCAGCAGCAAACAGGCCCCGGGCTTCTTC.